Listed here are 13 T cell receptor beta chains from one sample, sequenced in a study of T cells after yellow fever vaccination. MiXCR, run by TCRdb on the 5' RACE reads, gives a single entry per CDR3 protein. Of 450,000 to 600,000 distinct CDR3 sequences listed, about 13% are singletons. The source was PBMCs, collected on the day of the yellow fever booster vaccination. The receptors derive from a man aged 25 to 40 who received the YFV17D yellow fever vaccine.

A few counts support this clonotype. The chain uses TRBV6-1 and TRBJ2-1; weak D call: TRBD1 (6 bases). Germline CDR1 MNHNS, CDR2 SASEGT. This CDR3 region has 16 residues. V dropped 7 bases and J dropped 5 bases, with 21 bases sitting between them. CDR3 DNA: TGTGCCAGCACACCCACTTTAAGGGGGACCCACAATGAGCAGTTCTTC. Translation gives CASTPTLRGTHNEQFF.

The rearrangement joins TRBV21-1 to TRBJ2-7; no check of the table's D call, TRBD2, against the DNA was made. TRBV21-1 is a listed pseudogene. The CDR3 has 14 amino acids. This CDR3 reads CASSLGQLLAGQYF. The CDR3 nucleotides are TGTGCCAGCAGCCTGGGACAACTTCTAGCGGGGCAGTACTTC.

The chain employs TRBV2 and TRBJ2-3, with TRBD2 matching over 9 bases. J lost 6 bases, V lost 4 bases, and 8 bases had no gene match. The germline V gene has CDR1 SNHLY and CDR2 FYNNEI. The CDR3 runs 15 residues. CDR3 residues: CASSVSLAGVDTQYF. In nucleotides, the CDR3 is TGTGCCAGCAGTGTGTCGTTAGCGGGAGTTGATACGCAGTATTTT.

J is TRBJ2-1 and V is TRBV30; 12 positions agree with TRBD2. The CDR3 consists of 15 residues. Germline CDR1 GTSNPN, CDR2 SVGIG (reference sequence). J lost 2 bases, V lost 2 bases, and 1 base had no gene match. CDR3 bases: TGTGCCTGGAGTCGACTAGCGGGAGCCTACAATGAGCAGTTCTTC. This sequence encodes CAWSRLAGAYNEQFF.

The chain recombines TRBV10-3 with TRBJ2-5, with D possibly matching TRBD1 (6 bases). Germline values: CDR1 ENHRY, CDR2 SYGVKD. Trimming stripped 10 bases from V and 5 bases from J, with 23 bases between. The CDR3 covers 15 residues. The CDR3 coding sequence is TGTGCCACCATGGTCCACTTTACAGGGATTGAGACCCAGTACTTC. Protein: CATMVHFTGIETQYF.

This rearrangement joins TRBV20-1 to TRBJ1-6; no clear D. Trimming removed 5 bases at V and 6 bases at J, with 14 bases between. The CDR3 loop spans 14 amino acids. Germline CDR1 is DFQATT and CDR2 is SNEGSKA (reference sequence). CDR3 residues: CSAPPTDRNSPLHF. As DNA, the CDR3 is TGCAGTGCTCCCCCAACGGACCGTAATTCACCCCTCCACTTT.

The V gene is TRBV3-1, the J gene TRBJ2-1, with D possibly matching TRBD1 (5 bases). CDR3 length equals 17 residues. The germline V and J ends were trimmed by 0 bases and 9 bases, with 21 bases remaining between them. Germline lookup yields CDR1 LGHDT and CDR2 YNNKEL (reference sequence). This CDR3 is CASSQDGWGRISSEQFF. The CDR3 bases are TGTGCCAGCAGCCAAGATGGGTGGGGCCGGATAAGTAGTGAGCAGTTCTTC.

The sample holds a few counts of this clonotype. The rearrangement links TRBV14 to TRBJ2-1; D is unresolved. Germline V gene data show CDR1 as SGHDN and CDR2 as FVKESK. The CDR3 loop spans 13 amino acids. V lost 0 bases and J 6 bases, leaving 6 bases between the germline ends. This chain's CDR3 is CASSQDSRNEQFF. The CDR3 DNA is TGTGCCAGCAGCCAAGATTCTCGCAATGAGCAGTTCTTC. Drawing the rest from reference TRBV14 and TRBJ2-1, the complete variable domain is EAGVTQFPSHSVIEKGQTVTLRCDPISGHDNLYWYRRVMGKEIKFLLHFVKESKQDESGMPNNRFLAERTGGTYSTLKVQPAELEDSGVYFCASSQDSRNEQFFGPGTRLTVL.

This clonotype was seen only a few times. The V and J genes are TRBV5-1 and TRBJ2-2; the D is unclear. The CDR3 has 13 residues. V was shortened by 0 bases and J by 6 bases, with 6 bases between the two germline ends. Per germline, CDR1 SGHRS and CDR2 YFSETQ. The CDR3 sequence is CASSLDTAGELFF. CDR3 nucleotides: TGCGCCAGCAGCTTGGATACCGCCGGGGAGCTGTTTTTT.

The rearrangement joins TRBV7-6 to TRBJ2-3, with D perhaps matching TRBD1 or TRBD2 (5 bases each). V lost 5 bases and J lost 2, with 20 bases in between. CDR3 size: 17 residues. Germline V gene data show CDR1 as SGHVS and CDR2 as FNYEAQ. CDR3 loop: CASSPRSWGTHTDTQYF. The DNA for the CDR3 is TGTGCCAGCAGCCCACGAAGCTGGGGGACCCACACAGATACGCAGTATTTT.

This clonotype was recorded a few times. The V call is TRBV24-1, the J call TRBJ2-1; the D is unclear. In germline, CDR1 is KGHDR, CDR2 SFDVKD. This CDR3 is 13 amino acids long. V was cut by 4 bases and J by 6 bases, with 9 bases left in between. The chain's CDR3 is CATSDQSSNEQFF. The CDR3 DNA reads TGTGCCACCAGTGACCAATCTAGCAATGAGCAGTTCTTC.

V usage is TRBV12-3 or TRBV12-4 and J usage is TRBJ1-5; possible D gene TRBD1, 6 bases. V lost 6 bases and J 5 bases, leaving 17 bases between the germline ends. The CDR3 is made up of 15 amino acids. This chain's CDR3 is CASSSAPTGHQPQHF. CDR3 bases: TGTGCCAGCAGCTCAGCCCCGACAGGCCATCAGCCCCAGCATTTT.

This chain links TRBV23-1 with TRBJ2-7, with D unresolved. TRBV23-1 is sorted into the ORF group, with uncertain function. With 0 bases removed from V and 4 bases from J, the gap between germline ends came to 10 bases. CDR3 length equals 14 residues. In DNA, the CDR3 is TGCGCCAGCAGTCAATCGCCAGAAGAGTACGAGCAGTACTTC. It codes for CASSQSPEEYEQYF.